The 7 T cell receptor beta chains below were found in one sample sequenced in a study of cytomegalovirus exposure and HLA in healthy donors. PCR primers comprised 60 Vbeta and 13 Jbeta primers. Data came from immunoSEQ multiplex PCR; TCRdb stores just in-frame clones and leaves some out. The top ten hold about 0.77% of the sample, which has about 170,000 clones, 80% to 90% seen once. What was sequenced was PBMCs. The receptors shown here come from a woman younger than 35 in good health and CMV-seronegative.

This CDR3 reads CASSVGSGNEQFF. The CDR3 nucleotides read TGTGCCAGCAGCGTAGGATCGGGCAATGAGCAGTTCTTC. This chain uses TRBV9 with TRBJ2-1; no clear D gene. The germline V gene encodes CDR1 SGDLS and CDR2 YYNGEE. V lost 0 bases and J lost 6, with 7 bases in between. The CDR3 contains 13 residues.

This chain uses TRBV19 with TRBJ2-1, with D perhaps TRBD2 (5 bases). The CDR3 runs 14 residues. Trimming pared 5 bases from V and 6 bases from J, leaving 14 bases between. Germline-derived CDR1 and CDR2 are LNHDA and SQIVND (reference sequence). The CDR3 protein is CASSRGDPVNEQFF. CDR3 coding DNA: TGTGCCAGTAGTCGGGGAGATCCTGTCAATGAGCAGTTCTTC.

This chain joins TRBV19 and TRBJ2-1; 7 nucleotides match TRBD1. In germline, CDR1 is LNHDA, CDR2 SQIVND (reference sequence). The CDR3 covers 14 residues. The junction had 7 bases not matched to a gene; V was cut back by 11 bases and J by 0 bases. CDR3 region: CAQTGLDSYNEQFF. The DNA of the CDR3 is TGTGCCCAGACAGGGCTCGACTCCTACAATGAGCAGTTCTTC.

The rearrangement joins TRBV9 to TRBJ2-2; D is unclear. Germline values: CDR1 SGDLS, CDR2 YYNGEE. The CDR3 runs to 11 residues. V was pared by 0 bases and J by 9 bases, with 3 bases between. DNA of the CDR3: TGTGCCAGCAGCGTAGGTAGGGAGCTGTTTTTT. Translated: CASSVGRELFF.

This clone has just one count. The genes are TRBV27 and TRBJ2-1; 13 positions match TRBD2. Trimming at V came to 6 bases and at J to 6 bases, leaving 5 bases not matched to a gene. The CDR3 runs 15 residues. CDR1 MNHEY and CDR2 SMNVEV come from the germline V gene (reference sequence). CDR3 amino acids: CASRTGTSGINEQFF. The CDR3 DNA reads as TGTGCCAGCAGAACTGGGACTAGCGGGATCAATGAGCAGTTCTTC.

The chain combines TRBV5-1 with TRBJ2-5, with D maybe TRBD2 (6 bases). Trimming cost V 2 bases and J 1 base, with 12 bases left between them. Germline-derived CDR1 and CDR2 are SGHRS and YFSETQ. This CDR3 contains 15 residues. The CDR3 sequence is CASSFGGVGQETQYF. DNA of the CDR3: TGCGCCAGCAGCTTCGGGGGTGTCGGCCAAGAGACCCAGTACTTC.

Details on this clone: Distinct nucleotide sequences in the sample also encode this CDR3. This sequence joins TRBV19 and TRBJ1-1; tentatively, D is TRBD1 (5 bases). This CDR3 has 15 amino acids. V was shortened by 3 bases and J by 3 bases, with 14 bases between the two germline ends. Germline assignment: CDR1 LNHDA and CDR2 SQIVND (reference sequence). CDR3 in amino acids: CASSILDSHDTEAFF. The CDR3 DNA reads as TGTGCCAGTAGTATTTTAGACAGTCACGACACTGAAGCTTTCTTT.